This entry concerns a single T cell receptor (beta chain). This record comes from a study of tissue T cells after allogeneic stem cell transplantation. About the study: Graft-versus-host disease patients received grafts, four unmodified and three CD34-selected to deplete T cells. Tissue samples with histologically apparent lymphocytes on H&E review were prioritized for sequencing.

Steroid-refractory graft-versus-host disease after allogeneic hematopoietic cell transplant qualified adults for prospective research-autopsy enrollment. This table comes from immunoSEQ multiplex PCR, and its TCRdb copy is limited to in-frame clones, with some not included. Of about 2,700 clones listed, around 67% were seen once; the top ten hold 16%. This TCR was sampled from a male patient of 60 years or more with steroid-refractory graft-versus-host disease after an allogeneic stem cell transplant. Some T cells may originate from the graft donor. The specimen was colon tissue, collected at autopsy.

The CDR3 reads CASSFIHGSEQYF. The DNA of the CDR3 is TGTGCCAGCAGCTTTATCCACGGATCCGAGCAGTACTTC. The chain employs TRBV5-6 and TRBJ2-7; no definite D call. The CDR3 length is 13 residues. Germline V CDR1 and CDR2: SGHDT, YYEEEE. V gave up 2 bases and J gave up 6 bases, with 12 bases separating them.